Each of the 26 T cell receptor beta chains below was sequenced from the same sample in a study of cytomegalovirus exposure and HLA in healthy donors. Vbeta (60) and Jbeta (13) primers were used in the PCR. Measured with immunoSEQ multiplex PCR; TCRdb has only the in-frame clones, and not every one. The sample has more than 90,000 clones, around three quarters seen once. The sample taken for sequencing was PBMCs. All receptors come from a woman between 18 and 30 years old in good health and CMV-seropositive.

The chain carries TRBV9 and TRBJ2-7, with 9 bases lining up with TRBD2. J gave up 4 bases and V 0 bases, and 5 bases lay outside the gene matches. The CDR3 spans 15 residues. Germline CDR1 SGDLS, CDR2 YYNGEE. The CDR3 nucleotides read TGTGCCAGCAGCGTAGGTAGCGGGAGTTCGTACGAGCAGTACTTC. Protein product: CASSVGSGSSYEQYF.

V gene TRBV12-5 combines with J gene TRBJ1-1; a possible D gene is TRBD1 (5 bases). The CDR3 runs to 16 residues. Trimming removed 0 bases at V and 1 base at J, with 12 bases between. CDR1 is LGHNT and CDR2 is FRNRAP in the germline V gene. The CDR3 region is CASGLVVQAANTEAFF. As DNA, the CDR3 is TGTGCTAGTGGTTTGGTAGTACAGGCGGCGAACACTGAAGCTTTCTTT.

J is TRBJ2-5 and V is TRBV4-1, with D hard to call. Between the trimmed V and J ends, which lost 0 bases and 11 bases, there was a span of 10 bases. This CDR3 has 12 residues. Germline lookup yields CDR1 MGHRA and CDR2 YSYEKL. CDR3 amino acids: CASSQDRGAQYF. The CDR3 DNA sequence: TGCGCCAGCAGCCAAGATCGAGGTGCTCAGTACTTC.

The V gene is TRBV6-5, the J gene TRBJ1-1; 9 positions match TRBD1. J lost 3 bases, V lost 1 base, and 0 bases had no gene match. The germline CDR1 and CDR2 sequences are MNHEY and SVGAGI. The CDR3 covers 14 residues. The CDR3 loop reads CASSYWTGDTEAFF. CDR3 coding DNA: TGTGCCAGCAGTTACTGGACAGGGGACACTGAAGCTTTCTTT.

The rearrangement uses TRBV4-1 and TRBJ2-3; a weak D match, TRBD1 (5 bases). The germline V gene has CDR1 MGHRA and CDR2 YSYEKL. Trimming removed 4 bases at V and 2 bases at J, with 10 bases between. The CDR3 length is 14 residues. The CDR3, as DNA: TGCGCCAGCAGCCCCAGGGTTCTCACAGATACGCAGTATTTT. Encoded protein: CASSPRVLTDTQYF.

The J gene is TRBJ2-7, the V gene TRBV19, with D possibly matching TRBD1 (5 bases). The V end lost 7 bases, the J end lost 1 base, and 11 bases lay between the germline ends. From germline, CDR1 is LNHDA and CDR2 SQIVND (reference sequence). The CDR3 is 13 amino acids. The CDR3 loop reads CASKGQGSYEQYF. The CDR3 DNA follows: TGTGCCAGTAAAGGGCAGGGATCCTACGAGCAGTACTTC.

In its sample, this clone was seen once. The rearrangement links TRBV7-3 to TRBJ2-1, with TRBD2 as a possible D gene (5 bases). Trimming removed 5 bases at V and 3 bases at J, with 14 bases between. Germline-derived CDR1 and CDR2 are SGHTA and FQGTGA. This CDR3 spans 15 amino acids. The CDR3 DNA follows: TGTGCCAGCAGCCCCAGTTCGGGAAGCTACAATGAGCAGTTCTTC. Its translation is CASSPSSGSYNEQFF.

A single count supports this clone. This chain links TRBV7-9 with TRBJ1-1, with 11 bases lining up with TRBD1. CDR3 size: 18 residues. Germline CDR1 is SEHNR and CDR2 is FQNEAQ (reference sequence). V dropped 4 bases and J dropped 1; count of bases not matched to a gene: 11. The CDR3 bases are TGTGCCAGCAGCTCTTGGACAGGGGGCCGTCTCTGGAACACTGAAGCTTTCTTT. This sequence encodes CASSSWTGGRLWNTEAFF.

This chain links TRBV7-8 with TRBJ1-1; no firm D call. There are 10 residues in the CDR3. The V end was cut by 3 bases, the J end by 7 bases, with 3 bases between. Germline V lookup: CDR1 SGHVS, CDR2 FQNEAQ. As DNA, the CDR3 is TGTGCCAGCAGCTTGAGTGAAGCTTTCTTT. Translated: CASSLSEAFF.

The V and J genes are TRBV10-3 and TRBJ1-5, with 7 bases fitting TRBD1. Germline CDR1 ENHRY, CDR2 SYGVKD. This CDR3 region has 15 residues. After removal of 4 bases from V and 4 bases from J, the junction contained 7 bases not matched to a gene. The CDR3 sequence is CAISVSGQTNQPQHF. CDR3 in DNA: TGTGCCATCAGTGTGTCGGGACAGACTAATCAGCCCCAGCATTTT.

The chain links TRBV27 to TRBJ1-2, with 7 nucleotides matching TRBD1. Looked up from germline, CDR1 is MNHEY and CDR2 is SMNVEV (reference sequence). Germline trimming cut 5 bases from V and 8 bases from J; bases unmatched to any gene: 5. This CDR3 has 12 residues. Here the CDR3 DNA reads TGTGCCAGCAGTCTCCGGACAGGAGGCTACACCTTC. Translation: CASSLRTGGYTF.

The V call is TRBV6-6, the J call TRBJ2-3; D remains unclear. The CDR3 covers 13 residues. Germline CDR1 and CDR2: MNHNY and SVGAGI (reference sequence). Between the trimmed V and J ends, which lost 2 bases and 0 bases, there was a span of 3 bases. The CDR3 DNA sequence: TGTGCCAGCAGTTACCCGAGCACAGATACGCAGTATTTT. Its protein is CASSYPSTDTQYF.

The chain has TRBV6-1 and TRBJ2-7; 8 bases map to TRBD2. J was trimmed by 4 bases and V by 5 bases; bases with no gene match: 4. Germline V lookup: CDR1 MNHNS, CDR2 SASEGT. The CDR3 runs 13 residues. Here the CDR3 DNA reads TGTGCCAGCAGTCTAGCGGGCCGATACGAGCAGTACTTC. Translating gives CASSLAGRYEQYF.

The CDR3 DNA sequence: TGCGCCAGCAGCTTGTTTCAGGGGGGCGACGAGCAGTACTTC. Translation: CASSLFQGGDEQYF. The rearrangement links TRBV5-1 to TRBJ2-7; a possible D gene is TRBD1 (7 bases). This CDR3 has 14 amino acids. The V and J ends lost 1 base and 5 bases respectively, with 13 bases between them. Germline lookup yields CDR1 SGHRS and CDR2 YFSETQ.

The chain is built from TRBV6-5 and TRBJ2-5, with D perhaps matching TRBD1 (6 bases). The V end lost 2 bases, the J end lost 3 bases, and 10 bases lay between the germline ends. Germline values: CDR1 MNHEY, CDR2 SVGAGI. The CDR3 is 14 amino acids. In DNA form, the CDR3 reads TGTGCCAGCAGTTACACCGGACAGAAAGAGACCCAGTACTTC. Translation gives CASSYTGQKETQYF.

The J gene is TRBJ1-2, the V gene TRBV19, with TRBD1 identical over 7 bases. J lost 6 bases, V lost 4 bases, and 11 bases had no gene match. CDR3 length: 15 amino acids. Germline loops: CDR1 LNHDA, CDR2 SQIVND (reference sequence). CDR3 nucleotide sequence: TGTGCCAGTAGTACCCCAAGACAGGGTTTGAATGGCTACACCTTC. It codes for CASSTPRQGLNGYTF.

The gene calls are TRBV5-4 and TRBJ1-3; no firm D call. Germline CDR1 and CDR2: SGHNT and YYREEE (reference sequence). V lost 3 bases and J lost 7, with 20 bases in between. This CDR3 spans 16 amino acids. CDR3 loop: CASSSLREGKANTIYF. DNA for the CDR3: TGTGCCAGCAGCTCCCTTAGAGAGGGAAAGGCTAACACCATATATTTT.

This clone was recorded only once. This sequence joins TRBV9 and TRBJ1-2; 8 positions match TRBD1. Losses at the gene ends were 0 bases for V and 6 bases for J; bases not matched to a gene: 16. The CDR3 loop spans 18 amino acids. Germline V CDR1 and CDR2: SGDLS, YYNGEE. CDR3 sequence: CASSVVPHPTGVRDGYTF. DNA of the CDR3: TGTGCCAGCAGCGTAGTCCCTCACCCGACAGGGGTAAGGGATGGCTACACCTTC.

V and J are TRBV19 and TRBJ1-5; weak D call: TRBD1 (5 bases). The CDR3 is made up of 12 amino acids. Germline assignment: CDR1 LNHDA and CDR2 SQIVND (reference sequence). V was pared by 2 bases and J by 6 bases, with 5 bases between. The CDR3 nucleotides read TGTGCCAGTAGTATAAGGGGTCAGCCCCAGCATTTT. It encodes CASSIRGQPQHF. The whole variable domain, filled in from reference TRBV19 and TRBJ1-5, reads DGGITQSPKYLFRKEGQNVTLSCEQNLNHDAMYWYRQDPGQGLRLIYYSQIVNDFQKGDIAEGYSVSREKKESFPLTVTSAQKNPTAFYLCASSIRGQPQHFGDGTRLSIL.

In its sample, this clone was seen a few times. The chain has TRBV9 and TRBJ2-5; D may be TRBD2 (6 bases). Germline CDR1 reads SGDLS; CDR2 reads YYNGEE. CDR3 length: 15 residues. Trimming shortened V by 4 bases and J by 4 bases, and 17 bases separated the two germline ends. The CDR3 DNA reads as TGTGCCAGCAGCCCACGGGACCGGAGGGGAGAGACCCAGTACTTC. This sequence encodes CASSPRDRRGETQYF.

The V call is TRBV28, the J call TRBJ1-1; the D is unclear. V was trimmed by 3 bases and J by 1 base, leaving 12 bases between them. Germline V gene data show CDR1 as MDHEN and CDR2 as SYDVKM. This CDR3 region has 15 residues. The CDR3 coding sequence is TGTGCCAGCAGTTTCCCCGGACTGACGAACACTGAAGCTTTCTTT. Translation: CASSFPGLTNTEAFF.

CDR3 sequence: CASSPGGSGNTGELFF. In DNA, the CDR3 is TGTGCCAGCAGCCCAGGGGGCAGCGGGAACACCGGGGAGCTGTTTTTT. The chain employs TRBV7-6 and TRBJ2-2; 8 nucleotides align to TRBD1. Germline V CDR1 and CDR2: SGHVS, FNYEAQ. This CDR3 has 16 residues. V lost 5 bases, J lost 1 base, and 6 bases stayed unmatched.

The rearrangement uses TRBV4-1 and TRBJ1-2; tentatively, D is TRBD1 (6 bases). The length of the CDR3 is 17 residues. The ends were cut back, 3 bases at V and 0 bases at J, with 17 bases in the middle. Germline V gene lookup returns CDR1 MGHRA and CDR2 YSYEKL. Here the CDR3 reads CASSQVGGGGSNYGYTF. The CDR3 DNA reads TGCGCCAGCAGCCAGGTCGGAGGGGGGGGTTCTAACTATGGCTACACCTTC.

The V gene is TRBV19, the J gene TRBJ2-5; maybe TRBD1 (5 bases). The CDR3 is made up of 13 amino acids. V gave up 6 bases and J gave up 3 bases, with 11 bases separating them. Germline lookup yields CDR1 LNHDA and CDR2 SQIVND (reference sequence). The CDR3 spells CASSGSREETQYF. The CDR3 nucleotides are TGTGCCAGTAGCGGTAGCAGGGAAGAGACCCAGTACTTC.

V usage is TRBV30 and J usage is TRBJ1-2; 8 nucleotides match TRBD1. V lost 5 bases and J lost 8; bases outside the gene matches: 4. CDR3 length: 11 residues. The V gene's germline CDR1 is GTSNPN and CDR2 SVGIG (reference sequence). CDR3 residues: CAWHRGSGYTF. In DNA form, the CDR3 reads TGTGCCTGGCACAGGGGGTCCGGCTACACCTTC.

Notes on this clone: The sample has other DNA sequences that encode this CDR3 too. This chain joins TRBV9 and TRBJ2-3; tentatively, D is TRBD2 (6 bases). The V end lost 8 bases, the J end lost 2 bases, and 24 bases lay between the germline ends. The CDR3 totals 17 residues. The germline CDR1 and CDR2 sequences are SGDLS and YYNGEE. Here the CDR3 reads CARERGWREWVTDTQYF. The CDR3 DNA is TGTGCCAGGGAACGGGGGTGGCGGGAATGGGTCACAGATACGCAGTATTTT.